A selection of T cell receptor beta chains follows, all from one sample in a study of blood T cell repertoires in COVID-19. TCRdb's copy holds only in-frame clones and misses some; the assay was immunoSEQ multiplex PCR. In the table there are under 300,000 clones, approximately 90% of which are singletons. The sample was PBMCs or T cells enriched from blood (not recorded which). The receptor source for this set is a man aged 35-49 years who had recovered from COVID-19. Each CDR3 is given with its conserved first and last residue. The D gene is left open where the match is weak. Where a row states a size, it is once, few, many or the class of an expanded clone; other rows omit it.

TRBD1	NA	TRBV19	13	TRBJ1-5	CATSDRASQPQHF	TGTGCCACTTCGGACAGGGCGAGTCAGCCCCAGCATTTT
TRBD2	NA	TRBV9	18	TRBJ2-3	CASSPRAGTRDGTDTQYF	TGTGCCAGCAGCCCCCGCGCGGGGACTAGGGACGGAACAGATACGCAGTATTTT
TRBD1	NA	TRBV28	19	TRBJ1-2	CASSLSTTVRDRAHNGYTF	TGTGCCAGCAGTTTATCCACCACGGTTCGCGACAGGGCCCACAATGGCTACACCTTC
NA	NA	TRBV15	13	TRBJ1-4	CATSKDFGEKLFF	TGTGCCACCAGCAAGGACTTCGGTGAAAAACTGTTTTTT
NA	NA	TRBV12-3/TRBV12-4	13	TRBJ1-5	CASSVRVGQPQHF	TGTGCCAGCAGCGTCAGGGTCGGCCAGCCCCAGCATTTT
TRBD1	NA	TRBV3-1/TRBV3-2	15	TRBJ2-7	CASSQVGQGLSEQYF	TGTGCCAGCAGCCAAGTGGGACAGGGGTTGAGCGAGCAGTACTTC
TRBD2	once	TRBV5-1	15	TRBJ2-1	CASSSPELAATSHFF	TGCGCCAGCAGCTCGCCGGAACTAGCGGCTACATCACATTTCTTC
TRBD1	NA	TRBV12-5	16	TRBJ2-3	CASGSGQASSTDTQYF	TGTGCTAGTGGTTCAGGACAGGCTTCTAGCACAGATACGCAGTATTTT
TRBD1	few	TRBV2	18	TRBJ2-7	CASGRTGVQSSTAYEQYF	TGTGCCAGCGGCCGGACAGGGGTCCAATCCTCGACGGCCTACGAGCAGTACTTC
NA	NA	TRBV12-3/TRBV12-4	13	TRBJ1-5	CASRRTGIQPQHF	TGTGCCAGCAGGAGAACAGGGATTCAGCCCCAGCATTTT